The 6 T cell receptor beta chains in this list originate from one sample, sequenced in a study of T cells after posttransplantation cyclophosphamide. A marrow graft followed busulfan-fludarabine conditioning, with cyclophosphamide on days +3 and +4. Here immunoSEQ multiplex PCR was the method, and the copy in TCRdb shows in-frame clones only, minus some. The repertoire yields more than 7,500 clones, none seen only once; the top ten contain 3.5% to 4.5%. The input for sequencing was PBMCs, taken roughly 350 days after allogeneic stem cell transplant with posttransplant cyclophosphamide. The receptors stem from a male patient aged 45 to 59 who received an allogeneic stem cell transplant from a related donor and was CMV-positive. Some T cells may possibly be graft donor cells.

This clone has a count of ten or more. V usage is TRBV27 and J usage is TRBJ2-7; tentatively, D is TRBD1 (5 bases). The CDR3 runs 15 residues. Germline V lookup: CDR1 MNHEY, CDR2 SMNVEV (reference sequence). The germline V and J ends were trimmed by 4 bases and 3 bases, with 16 bases remaining between them. The DNA of the CDR3 is TGTGCCAGCAGTTCCGCCCTGACAGCGTTCTACGAGCAGTACTTC. It specifies CASSSALTAFYEQYF.

This clone is labeled medium-sized. The chain employs TRBV19 and TRBJ2-7, with 10 positions matching TRBD2. From germline, CDR1 is LNHDA and CDR2 SQIVND (reference sequence). The CDR3 loop spans 14 amino acids. Trimming at V came to 3 bases and at J to 4 bases, leaving 3 bases not matched to a gene. The CDR3 DNA reads TGTGCCAGTAGTATTCTAGCGGGAGTGTACGAGCAGTACTTC. Translated, it gives CASSILAGVYEQYF.

This clone was recorded many times. The rearrangement links TRBV6-1 to TRBJ2-7; 7 bases agree with TRBD1. Per germline, CDR1 MNHNS and CDR2 SASEGT. V gave up 6 bases and J gave up 5 bases; unmatched junction bases: 4. This CDR3 region has 12 residues. CDR3 loop: CASSDTGDEQYF. The CDR3 nucleotides read TGTGCCAGCAGCGATACAGGGGACGAGCAGTACTTC.

This clone was seen ten or more times. The rearrangement uses TRBV18 and TRBJ2-3; D possibly corresponds to TRBD2 (5 bases). With 8 bases removed from V and 5 bases from J, the gap between germline ends came to 8 bases. The germline gives CDR1 KGHSH, CDR2 LQKENI. CDR3 length: 11 residues. CDR3 nucleotides: TGTGCCAGCCTAGGAGGAGATACGCAGTATTTT. Protein product: CASLGGDTQYF.

In its sample, this clone was seen many times. The V and J genes are TRBV27 and TRBJ2-1; 10 positions agree with TRBD1. Germline lookup yields CDR1 MNHEY and CDR2 SMNVEV (reference sequence). V dropped 5 bases and J dropped 9; count of bases not matched to a gene: 4. This CDR3 spans 13 amino acids. The DNA for the CDR3 is TGTGCCAGCAGTCCGGACAGGGGGGGTGAGCAGTTCTTC. Its translation: CASSPDRGGEQFF.

This clone was detected ten times or more. This chain links TRBV6-1 with TRBJ1-2; D possibly corresponds to TRBD1 (5 bases). The CDR3 runs 14 residues. V was shortened by 7 bases and J by 2 bases, with 14 bases between the two germline ends. The germline CDR1 and CDR2 sequences are MNHNS and SASEGT. CDR3 bases: TGTGCCAGCACGGGGGGTACTTTGAACTATGGCTACACCTTC. Translation: CASTGGTLNYGYTF.